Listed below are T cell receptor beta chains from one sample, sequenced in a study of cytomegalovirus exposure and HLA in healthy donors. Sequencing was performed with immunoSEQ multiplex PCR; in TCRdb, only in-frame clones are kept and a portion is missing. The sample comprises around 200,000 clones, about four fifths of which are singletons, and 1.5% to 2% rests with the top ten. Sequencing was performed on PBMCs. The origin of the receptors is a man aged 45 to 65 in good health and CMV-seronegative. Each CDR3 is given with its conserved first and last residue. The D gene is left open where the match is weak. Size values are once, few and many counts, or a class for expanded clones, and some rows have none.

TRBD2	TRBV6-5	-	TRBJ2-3	TGTGCCAGCAGTTACGCGACTAGCGGAGATACGCAGTATTTT	CASSYATSGDTQYF
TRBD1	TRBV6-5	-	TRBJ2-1	TGTGCCAGCAGCAGCAGGGGGCGCTTCAATGAGCAGTTCTTC	CASSSRGRFNEQFF
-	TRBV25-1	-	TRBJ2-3	TGTGCCAGCAGTGAATCGGGCAGGGTTAGCACAGATACGCAGTATTTT	CASSESGRVSTDTQYF
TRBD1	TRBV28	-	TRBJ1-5	TGTGCCAGCAGTTCCAACAGGGGACGTCAGCCCCAGCATTTT	CASSSNRGRQPQHF
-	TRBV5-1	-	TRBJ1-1	TGCGCCAGCAGCTCGGGGGTGAAGATGATGAACACTGAAGCTTTCTTT	CASSSGVKMMNTEAFF
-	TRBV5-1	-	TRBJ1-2	TGCGCCAGCAGCTCTCTTACCGTCACCGGGGGCTACACCTTC	CASSSLTVTGGYTF
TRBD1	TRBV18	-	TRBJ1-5	TGTGCCAGCTCACCTAGACAGGGGGATAATCAGCCCCAGCATTTT	CASSPRQGDNQPQHF
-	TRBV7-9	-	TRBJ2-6	TGTTCCAGCAGCTTAAGGGGCACTCACTTTTCTGGGGCCAACGTCCTGACTTTC	CSSSLRGTHFSGANVLTF
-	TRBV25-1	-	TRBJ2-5	TGTGCCAGCAGTGACTCCCCCAGGGAGACCCAGTACTTC	CASSDSPRETQYF
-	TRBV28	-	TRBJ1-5	TGTGCCAGCAGGCTAGGCTCACGAGCGCCCAACCAGCCCCAGCATTTT	CASRLGSRAPNQPQHF
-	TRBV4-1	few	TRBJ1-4	TGCGCCAGCAGCCCGCGAGGGTTGAGGGAAAAACTGTTTTTT	CASSPRGLREKLFF
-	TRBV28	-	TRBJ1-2	TGTGCCAGCAGTTTAAGGGGAGGCTATGGCTACACCTTC	CASSLRGGYGYTF
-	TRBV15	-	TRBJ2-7	TGTGCCACCAGCAGATACTCGAAGTCGTTTTCCTACGAGCAGTACTTC	CATSRYSKSFSYEQYF
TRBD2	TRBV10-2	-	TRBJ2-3	TGCGCCAGCAGTGACCGTCTAGCGGGGGGCGGGGACACAGATACGCAGTATTTT	CASSDRLAGGGDTDTQYF
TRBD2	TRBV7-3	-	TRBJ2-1	TGTGCCAGCAGCAGAGCGGGAGAGCAGTTCTTC	CASSRAGEQFF
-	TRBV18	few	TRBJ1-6	TGTGCCAGCTCCCCAAAGGGGCAGGCACTTTCACCCCTCCACTTT	CASSPKGQALSPLHF
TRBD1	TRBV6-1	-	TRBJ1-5	TGTGCCAGCAGCCTTGGACAGGGTGGACAGCCCCAGCATTTT	CASSLGQGGQPQHF
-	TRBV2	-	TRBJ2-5	TGTGCCAGCAGTGACCCGGGGAATGTTGAGACCCAGTACTTC	CASSDPGNVETQYF
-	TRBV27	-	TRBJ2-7	TGTGCCAGCAGCGCAGGGGTGGGCGAGCAGTACTTC	CASSAGVGEQYF
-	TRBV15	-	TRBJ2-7	TGTGCCAGGGACAAGGCGGGGGTACCCTACGAGCAGTACTTC	CARDKAGVPYEQYF
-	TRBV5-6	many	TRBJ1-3	TGTGCCAGCAGTGCAGGGGTTGGAAACACCATATATTTT	CASSAGVGNTIYF
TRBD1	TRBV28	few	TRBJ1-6	TGTGCCACCGAGGCCGGACAGGGGTTTTCACCCCTCCACTTT	CATEAGQGFSPLHF
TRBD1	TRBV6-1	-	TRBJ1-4	TGTGCCAGCAGCGACGAGACAGGGTTGTTCGGAAAACTGTTTTTT	CASSDETGLFGKLFF
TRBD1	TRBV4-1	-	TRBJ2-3	TGCGCCAGCAGCCAAGCAACAGGGGCAGATACGCAGTATTTT	CASSQATGADTQYF
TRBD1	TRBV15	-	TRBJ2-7	TGTGCCACCAGCAGAGCCGGGACAGGGGGCAACGAGCAGTACTTC	CATSRAGTGGNEQYF
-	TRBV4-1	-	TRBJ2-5	TGCGCCAGCAGCCAAGCCCAGAAAGAGACCCAGTACTTC	CASSQAQKETQYF
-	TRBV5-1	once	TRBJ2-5	TGCGCCAGCACGAGCCAAGAGACCCAGTACTTC	CASTSQETQYF
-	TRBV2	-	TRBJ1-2	TGTGTCAGCAGTGACGTGGGGCGTTCTAACTATGGCTACACCTTC	CVSSDVGRSNYGYTF
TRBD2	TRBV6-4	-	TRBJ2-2	TGTGCCAGCAGAATAGCGGGGCCCACCGGGGAGCTGTTTTTT	CASRIAGPTGELFF
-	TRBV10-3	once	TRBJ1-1	TGTGCCATCAGTTTTAGGGGGAACACTGAAGCTTTCTTT	CAISFRGNTEAFF
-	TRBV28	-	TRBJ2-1	TGTGCCAGCAGTCCCACCGTAGGAGCGGCCTACAATGAGCAGTTCTTC	CASSPTVGAAYNEQFF
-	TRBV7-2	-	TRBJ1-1	TGTGCCAGCAGCTTACAGGGGATCATGAACACTGAAGCTTTCTTT	CASSLQGIMNTEAFF
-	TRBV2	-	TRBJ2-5	TGTGCCAGCAGTGAACAGGGAGGCCAAGAGACCCAGTACTTC	CASSEQGGQETQYF
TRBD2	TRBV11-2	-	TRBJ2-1	TGTGCCAGCAGCTCTCTAGCGGGTCTGTACAATGAGCAGTTCTTC	CASSSLAGLYNEQFF
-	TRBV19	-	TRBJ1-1	TGTGCCAGTAGTATAAACGGGATTAACACTGAAGCTTTCTTT	CASSINGINTEAFF
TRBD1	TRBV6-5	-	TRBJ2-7	TGTGCCAGCAGTTACTTGGGACAGGGAGACGAGCAGTACTTC	CASSYLGQGDEQYF
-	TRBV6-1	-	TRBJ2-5	TGTGCCAGCACCCCACAACGAGGGGAGACCCAGTACTTC	CASTPQRGETQYF
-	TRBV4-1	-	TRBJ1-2	TGCGCCAGCAGCCAAGCCGACAGGAACTATGGCTACACCTTC	CASSQADRNYGYTF
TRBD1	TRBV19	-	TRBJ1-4	TGTGCCAGTACCGGAGACAGGGGGGATCTTAATGAAAAACTGTTTTTT	CASTGDRGDLNEKLFF
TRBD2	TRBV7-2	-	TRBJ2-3	TGTGCCAGCAGCTTAGGGGGTCAGGCGGGAGGGCTAGGTACGCAGTATTTT	CASSLGGQAGGLGTQYF
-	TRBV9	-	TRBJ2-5	TGTGCCAGCAGCCCTCGACAGGATGTACAAGAGACCCAGTACTTC	CASSPRQDVQETQYF
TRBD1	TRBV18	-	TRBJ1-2	TGTGCCAGCTCACCGCCGGGACAGGAGATTTATGGCTACACCTTC	CASSPPGQEIYGYTF
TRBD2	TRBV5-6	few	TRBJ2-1	TGTGCCAGCAGCTTCCTTAGCGGGACTCTTTCCTACAATGAGCAGTTCTTC	CASSFLSGTLSYNEQFF
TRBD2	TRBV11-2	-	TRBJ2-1	TGTGCCAGCAGCCTTGGACTAGCGGGAGGCAATGAGCAGTTCTTC	CASSLGLAGGNEQFF
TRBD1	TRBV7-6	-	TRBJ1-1	TGTGCCAGCAGCCTTCGGACAGGGCGTACTATGAACACTGAAGCTTTCTTT	CASSLRTGRTMNTEAFF
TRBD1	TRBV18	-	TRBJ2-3	TGTGCCAGCTCACCTGGATCGGGACAGGGTAAAGGAGATACGCAGTATTTT	CASSPGSGQGKGDTQYF
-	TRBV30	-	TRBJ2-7	TGTGCCTGGAGTGTAGGGGTAAGGGGATCCTACGAGCAGTACTTC	CAWSVGVRGSYEQYF
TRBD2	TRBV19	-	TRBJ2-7	TGTGCCAGTAGTCCCTTCGCGGGAGAATACGAGCAGTACTTC	CASSPFAGEYEQYF
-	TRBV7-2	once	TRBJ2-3	TGTGCCAGCAGCTTAGATATAGCTCGGAGCACAGATACGCAGTATTTT	CASSLDIARSTDTQYF
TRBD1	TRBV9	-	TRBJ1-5	TGTACTTGCCCACCGGGACAGAAACTTAATAGCAATCAGCCCCAGCATTTT	CTCPPGQKLNSNQPQHF
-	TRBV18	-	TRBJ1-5	TGTGCCAGCTCACCAAACGAGTTCAATCAGCCCCAGCATTTT	CASSPNEFNQPQHF
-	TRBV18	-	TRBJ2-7	TGTGCCAGCTCACCACCGTCCACTAGCTCCTACGAGCAGTACTTC	CASSPPSTSSYEQYF
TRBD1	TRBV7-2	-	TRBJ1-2	TGTGCCAGCAGCTTAATTTCTGGGACAGGGGGCGGCGGCTACACCTTC	CASSLISGTGGGGYTF
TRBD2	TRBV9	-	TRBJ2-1	TGTGCCAGCAGCGTGGGAGGACTAGCGGGAGGAGGAGATGAGCAGTTCTTC	CASSVGGLAGGGDEQFF
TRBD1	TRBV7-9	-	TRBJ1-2	TGTGCCAGCAGCGAAACCGGGACAGGGAGGGATGGCTACACCTTC	CASSETGTGRDGYTF
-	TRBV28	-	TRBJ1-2	TGTGCCAGCGAGAGTGGGCAGGGGAGTGGTGGCTACACCTTC	CASESGQGSGGYTF
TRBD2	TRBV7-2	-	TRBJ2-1	TGTGCCAGCAGCCAAGAGCGGGGCAATGAGCAGTTCTTC	CASSQERGNEQFF
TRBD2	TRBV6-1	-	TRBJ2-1	TGTGCCAGCAGCGCGGGACTAGCGAAGGGCAATGAGCAGTTCTTC	CASSAGLAKGNEQFF
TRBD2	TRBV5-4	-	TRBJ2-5	TGTGCCAGCAGCTTGAGGGCTAGCGGGGGACGGGAGACCCAGTACTTC	CASSLRASGGRETQYF